The 28 T cell receptor beta chains below come from one sample, sequenced in a study of T cells in localized non-small cell lung cancer. This table comes from immunoSEQ multiplex PCR, and its TCRdb copy is limited to in-frame clones, with some not included. The top ten hold roughly 6.9% of the sample, which has tens of thousands of clones, around nine tenths seen once. The sequencing used peripheral blood, collected before any cancer treatment. These receptors all come from a female donor over 55 with stage I lung adenocarcinoma.

For this clone: The identical CDR3 is also encoded by other nucleotide sequences in the sample. The chain uses TRBV5-6 and TRBJ1-6; D gene ambiguous. Trimming removed 4 bases from V and 6 bases from J, with 17 bases in between. The CDR3 spans 16 residues. Germline CDR1 and CDR2: SGHDT and YYEEEE. In DNA form, the CDR3 reads TGTGCCAGCAGCCTGAGCCTGGCCTATACTAATTCACCCCTCCACTTT. Translating gives CASSLSLAYTNSPLHF.

This chain links TRBV9 with TRBJ1-2; weak D call: TRBD1 (5 bases). This CDR3 spans 17 amino acids. Germline loops: CDR1 SGDLS, CDR2 YYNGEE. Between the trimmed V and J ends, which lost 0 bases and 0 bases, there was a span of 15 bases. The CDR3, as DNA: TGTGCCAGCAGCGTAGGGGGTCTGGGGGGATCTAACTATGGCTACACCTTC. Translated, it gives CASSVGGLGGSNYGYTF.

This clone was found a few times. The V and J genes are TRBV5-5 and TRBJ1-2; D remains ambiguous. CDR1 is SGHKS, CDR2 YYEKEE, per germline (reference sequence). The CDR3 is made up of 15 amino acids. V lost 4 bases to trimming and J lost 0 bases, with 13 bases between them. CDR3 loop: CASSIPQLANYGYTF. CDR3 nucleotides: TGTGCCAGCAGCATCCCACAACTAGCTAACTATGGCTACACCTTC.

V and J are TRBV5-1 and TRBJ2-1, with a weak D call TRBD1 (5 bases). The CDR3 length is 14 residues. V shed 4 bases and J shed 7 bases, with 15 bases lying between them. Germline loops: CDR1 SGHRS, CDR2 YFSETQ. CDR3 coding DNA: TGCGCCAGCAGCGTTGCACCAGGGCTGAATGAGCAGTTCTTC. Its protein is CASSVAPGLNEQFF. Filled out from reference TRBV5-1 and TRBJ2-1, the complete variable domain reads KAGVTQTPRYLIKTRGQQVTLSCSPISGHRSVSWYQQTPGQGLQFLFEYFSETQRNKGNFPGRFSGRQFSNSRSEMNVSTLELGDSALYLCASSVAPGLNEQFFGPGTRLTVL.

The chain joins TRBV28 to TRBJ1-1, with D unresolved. V was cut by 3 bases and J by 0 bases, with 11 bases left in between. Germline-derived CDR1 and CDR2 are MDHEN and SYDVKM. This CDR3 region has 15 residues. CDR3 protein: CASSFLADMNTEAFF. CDR3 bases: TGTGCCAGCAGTTTTCTGGCAGACATGAACACTGAAGCTTTCTTT.

The rearrangement uses TRBV12-5 and TRBJ2-3; D gene unclear. Per germline, CDR1 LGHNT and CDR2 FRNRAP. V was cut by 1 base and J by 1 base, with 12 bases left in between. The CDR3 has 16 residues. The CDR3 DNA is TGTGCTAGTGGTTTGGATCGTTATGGCGGCACAGATACGCAGTATTTT. It codes for CASGLDRYGGTDTQYF.

The J gene is TRBJ2-7, the V gene TRBV19; D perhaps matches TRBD2 (7 bases). CDR1 is LNHDA and CDR2 is SQIVND in the germline V gene (reference sequence). This CDR3 region has 14 residues. The V end lost 5 bases, the J end lost 5 bases, and 16 bases lay between the germline ends. CDR3 nucleotides: TGTGCCAGTAGTTTGGGAGGGGGTTACGACGAGCAGTACGTC. Protein: CASSLGGGYDEQYV.

The chain combines TRBV7-9 with TRBJ1-2; 7 bases agree with TRBD1. The germline gives CDR1 SEHNR, CDR2 FQNEAQ (reference sequence). J lost 4 bases, V lost 2 bases, and 4 bases had no gene match. The CDR3 totals 14 residues. The CDR3 sequence is CASSLTRDSYGYTF. The CDR3, as DNA: TGTGCCAGCAGCTTAACCCGGGACAGCTATGGCTACACCTTC.

On this clone itself: The identical CDR3 is also encoded by other nucleotide sequences in the sample. The J gene is TRBJ1-1, the V gene TRBV7-3; 8 bases map to TRBD1. The germline CDR1 and CDR2 sequences are SGHTA and FQGTGA. This CDR3 contains 14 residues. V was pared by 4 bases and J by 2 bases, with 3 bases of the junction left unmatched. The CDR3: CASSSTGGNTEAFF. The CDR3 bases are TGTGCCAGCAGCTCCACAGGGGGTAACACTGAAGCTTTCTTT. The full variable domain, completed using reference TRBV7-3 and TRBJ1-1, is GAGVSQTPSNKVTEKGKYVELRCDPISGHTALYWYRQSLGQGPEFLIYFQGTGAADDSGLPNDRFFAVRPEGSVSTLKIQRTERGDSAVYLCASSSTGGNTEAFFGQGTRLTVV.

The J gene is TRBJ1-2, the V gene TRBV4-1, with D possibly matching TRBD1 (5 bases). V was clipped by 0 bases and J by 9 bases, with 17 bases between them. The CDR3 has 15 residues. Per germline, CDR1 MGHRA and CDR2 YSYEKL. CDR3 amino acids: CASSQEGGQGFRYTF. CDR3 coding DNA: TGCGCCAGCAGCCAAGAAGGTGGCCAGGGTTTTCGCTACACCTTC.

This clone was seen once. The chain couples TRBV27 to TRBJ1-2; TRBD1 aligns across 9 bases. The CDR3 contains 15 residues. Looked up from germline, CDR1 is MNHEY and CDR2 is SMNVEV (reference sequence). Losses at the gene ends were 6 bases for V and 4 bases for J; bases not matched to a gene: 9. CDR3: CASSLGTGTSYGYTF. As DNA, the CDR3 is TGTGCCAGCAGCCTCGGGACAGGGACGTCCTATGGCTACACCTTC.

The chain is built from TRBV18 and TRBJ1-2, with D unresolved. The CDR3 spans 13 residues. Trimming removed 3 bases at V and 3 bases at J, with 8 bases between. In germline, CDR1 is KGHSH, CDR2 LQKENI. Written as DNA, the CDR3 is TGTGCCAGCTCACCTTCCGGAGACTATGGCTACACCTTC. Its protein product is CASSPSGDYGYTF.

This clone was seen a handful of times. The chain has TRBV2 and TRBJ1-4; D unresolved. The V gene lost 2 bases and the J gene lost 0 bases, with 4 bases spanning the gap. The CDR3 extends over 14 amino acids. The V gene's germline CDR1 is SNHLY and CDR2 FYNNEI. The CDR3: CASSEWSTNEKLFF. DNA for the CDR3: TGTGCCAGCAGTGAATGGTCAACTAATGAAAAACTGTTTTTT.

The rearrangement joins TRBV15 to TRBJ2-3, with TRBD1 matching over 8 bases. The trim removed 4 bases at V and 4 bases at J, leaving 7 bases unmatched. From germline, CDR1 is LNHNV and CDR2 YYDKDF (reference sequence). The CDR3 consists of 15 residues. The CDR3 DNA sequence: TGTGCCACCAGCAATGACAGGGGACCGGCAGATACGCAGTATTTT. It codes for CATSNDRGPADTQYF.

J is TRBJ2-1 and V is TRBV6-1; no clear D. Germline-derived CDR1 and CDR2 are MNHNS and SASEGT. The ends were cut back, 11 bases at V and 0 bases at J, with 14 bases in the middle. The CDR3 is 14 residues long. Written as DNA, the CDR3 is TGTGCCTCCCATGGCTTGGGCTCCTACAATGAGCAGTTCTTC. It yields the protein CASHGLGSYNEQFF.

This chain uses TRBV6-6 with TRBJ2-1, with 7 bases matching TRBD1. This CDR3 is built from 10 residues. Germline V gene sequence: CDR1 MNHNY, CDR2 SVGAGI (reference sequence). The CDR3 DNA reads TGTCTCACAGGGGACAATGAGCAGTTCTTC. Translated, it gives CLTGDNEQFF.

V and J are TRBV5-4 and TRBJ2-7; perhaps D is TRBD1 or TRBD2 (6 bases each). The V gene lost 0 bases and the J gene lost 6 bases, with 10 bases spanning the gap. This CDR3 has 13 amino acids. Per the germline V gene, CDR1 is SGHNT and CDR2 is YYREEE (reference sequence). This CDR3 is CASSLGGAGEQYV. The CDR3 coding sequence is TGTGCCAGCAGCTTGGGGGGGGCCGGCGAGCAGTACGTC.

The J gene is TRBJ2-1, the V gene TRBV11-2, with 9 bases identical to TRBD2. The CDR3 spans 17 residues. CDR1 is SGHAT and CDR2 is FQNNGV in the germline V gene. V gave up 0 bases and J gave up 5 bases; unmatched junction bases: 8. Here the CDR3 DNA reads TGTGCCAGCAGCTTAGACGCAGGAGCGGGGGGCCACAATGAGCAGTTCTTC. Its protein product is CASSLDAGAGGHNEQFF.

The rearrangement links TRBV6-5 to TRBJ2-7; D is possibly TRBD2 (6 bases). Germline CDR1 MNHEY, CDR2 SVGAGI. V gave up 7 bases and J gave up 6 bases, with 16 bases separating them. This CDR3 has 13 residues. The CDR3 is CASTPLRDGEQYV. The CDR3 coding sequence is TGTGCCAGCACTCCTCTGCGGGACGGCGAGCAGTACGTC.

This chain connects TRBV5-5 to TRBJ1-1, with 7 bases identical to TRBD1. The germline CDR1 and CDR2 sequences are SGHKS and YYEKEE (reference sequence). The junction had 8 bases not matched to a gene; V was cut back by 3 bases and J by 0 bases. This CDR3 is built from 16 residues. The CDR3 loop is CASSSDRAGLNTEAFF. Here the CDR3 DNA reads TGTGCCAGCAGCTCCGACAGGGCGGGGTTGAACACTGAAGCTTTCTTT.

This clone appeared once. The chain couples TRBV11-1 to TRBJ1-2; D is ambiguous. The V gene lost 11 bases and the J gene lost 4 bases, with 14 bases spanning the gap. Germline V gene lookup returns CDR1 SGHAT and CDR2 FQDESV (reference sequence). The CDR3 spans 12 residues. The CDR3 reads CAGEEAVYGYTF. The DNA of the CDR3 is TGTGCCGGAGAGGAGGCAGTCTATGGCTACACCTTC.

The chain is built from TRBV11-2 and TRBJ1-6; D call uncertain. The V end lost 3 bases, the J end lost 5 bases, and 11 bases lay between the germline ends. CDR1 and CDR2 (germline): SGHAT, FQNNGV. CDR3 length: 15 amino acids. DNA of the CDR3: TGTGCCAGCAGCTTGGCGGGTCTGGATAATTCACCCCTCCACTTT. This translates into CASSLAGLDNSPLHF.

The V call is TRBV27, the J call TRBJ2-4; 9 bases are shared with TRBD1. The CDR3 runs 15 residues. Germline V lookup: CDR1 MNHEY, CDR2 SMNVEV (reference sequence). Trimming cost V 7 bases and J 1 base; bases outside gene matches: 5. Here the CDR3 reads CASKDRGIAKNIQYF. The CDR3 DNA follows: TGTGCCAGCAAGGACAGGGGAATTGCCAAAAACATTCAGTACTTC.

J is TRBJ2-5 and V is TRBV4-2; TRBD2 matches 13 bases. This CDR3 is 16 amino acids long. The V gene's germline CDR1 is LGHNA and CDR2 YNFKEQ. V was pared by 4 bases and J by 2 bases, with 4 bases of the junction left unmatched. The CDR3 coding sequence is TGTGCCAGCAGCCCAGGGACTAGCGGGGAACAAGAGACCCAGTACTTC. Translation: CASSPGTSGEQETQYF.

The V call is TRBV6-6, the J call TRBJ1-2; D ambiguous. CDR1 and CDR2 (germline): MNHNY, SVGAGI (reference sequence). Trimming cost V 7 bases and J 5 bases, with 20 bases left between them. This CDR3 has 15 amino acids. This chain's CDR3 is CASTLEGGLRYGYTF. CDR3 in DNA: TGTGCCAGCACCCTTGAGGGAGGGCTGAGGTATGGCTACACCTTC.

This rearrangement joins TRBV11-3 to TRBJ2-7; D gene uncertain. The germline V and J ends were trimmed by 2 bases and 4 bases, with 9 bases remaining between them. The CDR3 has 13 residues. Germline lookup yields CDR1 SGHNT and CDR2 YENEEA. In DNA form, the CDR3 reads TGTGCCAGCAGCTTACTGGCCCGATACGAGCAGTACGTC. This translates into CASSLLARYEQYV.

This clone has more than one count but fewer than ten. The rearrangement links TRBV29-1 to TRBJ1-2; D is undetermined. V lost 4 bases and J lost 7, with 13 bases in between. The CDR3 spans 12 residues. Germline CDR1 reads SQVTM; CDR2 reads ANQGSEA. The CDR3 region is CSVGERLVGYTF. CDR3 DNA: TGCAGCGTTGGGGAAAGGTTGGTTGGCTACACCTTC.

This clone was recorded once. V gene TRBV19 combines with J gene TRBJ1-1; D possibly corresponds to TRBD1 (5 bases). This CDR3 region has 13 residues. Trimming pared 3 bases from V and 4 bases from J, leaving 9 bases between. Germline lookup yields CDR1 LNHDA and CDR2 SQIVND (reference sequence). DNA for the CDR3: TGTGCCAGTAGTATCTCAGGGACCACTGAAGCTTTCTTT. It specifies CASSISGTTEAFF. Based on the CDR3 plus reference TRBV19 and TRBJ1-1, the full variable domain is DGGITQSPKYLFRKEGQNVTLSCEQNLNHDAMYWYRQDPGQGLRLIYYSQIVNDFQKGDIAEGYSVSREKKESFPLTVTSAQKNPTAFYLCASSISGTTEAFFGQGTRLTVV.